Listed below are T cell receptor beta chains from one sample, sequenced in a study of CD8 T cells in Susac syndrome. Using its own MiXCR run on the immunoSEQ multiplex PCR reads, TCRdb lists one record per CDR3 protein. The sample consists of approximately 150,000 distinct CDR3 sequences, 94% of them appearing once. The specimen sequenced was CD4+ T cells from PBMCs. These receptors all stem from a human donor in good health. Each CDR3 is given with its conserved first and last residue. Each record gives: clone size, V gene, D gene, J gene, CDR3 DNA, CDR3 protein. D genes are given only for firm matches. The size field is filled for only some rows; it gives once, few, many or a size class.

.	TRBV28	TRBD1	TRBJ1-2	TGTGCCAGCAGTTCGATCGAACGGACAGGGGGCTATGGCTACACCTTC	CASSSIERTGGYGYTF
.	TRBV5-6	TRBD1	TRBJ2-5	TGTGCCAGCAGCCCAGGACAGGGAAAGACCCAGTACTTC	CASSPGQGKTQYF
.	TRBV6-5	.	TRBJ2-6	TGTGCCAGCAGTTACGGTGGGGCCAACGTCCTGACTTTC	CASSYGGANVLTF
once	TRBV6-4	.	TRBJ1-2	TGTGCCAGCAGTGACTTTGGGCGAGGCTACACCTTC	CASSDFGRGYTF
once	TRBV2	TRBD1	TRBJ2-2	TGTGCCAGCAGGCTAGACAGGGGAATCACCGGGGAGCTGTTTTTT	CASRLDRGITGELFF
.	TRBV2	TRBD1	TRBJ1-1	TGTGCCAGCCAGGGGGCCGTTATGAACACTGAAGCTTTCTTT	CASQGAVMNTEAFF
few	TRBV6-5	TRBD1	TRBJ1-1	TGTGCCAGCAGTTACTCACAGGGGTTGAACACTGAAGCTTTCTTT	CASSYSQGLNTEAFF
.	TRBV7-2	.	TRBJ2-4	TGTGCCAGCAGCTTAGTCAGGGAGAAAAACATTCAGTACTTC	CASSLVREKNIQYF
.	TRBV5-1	.	TRBJ2-1	TGCGCCAGCAGCGTGGACACCCCCCAGGATGAGCAGTTCTTC	CASSVDTPQDEQFF
.	TRBV30	TRBD2	TRBJ2-1	TGTGCCTGGAGTGTAAGGTTCGGGCAGAAGACTAGCGGGAGGTTGAATGAGCAGTTCTTC	CAWSVRFGQKTSGRLNEQFF
.	TRBV2	.	TRBJ2-7	TGTGCCAGCAGTGAAAATAACCCGACGTGGTACTTC	CASSENNPTWYF
once	TRBV19	TRBD1	TRBJ1-1	TGTGCCAGTAGTATCGATAGGGGGCAAACTGAAGCTTTCTTT	CASSIDRGQTEAFF
once	TRBV6-1	.	TRBJ2-2	TGTGCCAGCAGGCCCGTGGGGGGATCCACCGGGGAGCTGTTTTTT	CASRPVGGSTGELFF
.	TRBV4-1	.	TRBJ1-2	TGCGCCAGCAGCCAAGCGACAAGATATGGCTACACCTTC	CASSQATRYGYTF
.	TRBV19	TRBD1	TRBJ2-7	TGTGCCAGTAGTACCGGGACAGGGACTTTCGAGCAGTACTTC	CASSTGTGTFEQYF
.	TRBV24-1	TRBD2	TRBJ2-5	TGTGCCACCAGTGACCCGGGACTAGCGGGAAAAGAGACCCAGTACTTC	CATSDPGLAGKETQYF
.	TRBV5-1	.	TRBJ2-2	TGCGCCAGCAGCTACAGGGCCACCGGGGAGCTGTTTTTT	CASSYRATGELFF
.	TRBV25-1	.	TRBJ1-3	TGTGCCAGCAGTGAGCAGGGATACAACTCTGGAAACACCATATATTTT	CASSEQGYNSGNTIYF
once	TRBV9	TRBD2	TRBJ2-1	TGTGCCAGCAGCGTAGCACTAGCGAGCAATGAGCAGTTCTTC	CASSVALASNEQFF
.	TRBV2	.	TRBJ1-5	TGTGCCAGCAGTGCACAGGGTGGCAATCAGCCCCAGCATTTT	CASSAQGGNQPQHF
.	TRBV29-1	.	TRBJ1-1	TGCAGCGCCCGAGGATTCATGAACACTGAAGCTTTCTTT	CSARGFMNTEAFF
.	TRBV7-9	.	TRBJ2-2	TGTGCCAGCGAGCGGTCCTACACCGGGGAGCTGTTTTTT	CASERSYTGELFF
.	TRBV24-1	.	TRBJ2-3	TGTGCCACCAGTGATCCCAGGGGTACAGATACGCAGTATTTT	CATSDPRGTDTQYF
.	TRBV5-1	TRBD1	TRBJ2-1	TGCGCCAGCAGCATACAGGGGGCTGATGAGCAGTTCTTC	CASSIQGADEQFF
.	TRBV4-2	.	TRBJ1-1	TGTGCCAGCAGGGGGGGTGGCGGTCTGGGCACTGAAGCTTTCTTT	CASRGGGGLGTEAFF
.	TRBV27	TRBD2	TRBJ2-1	TGTGCCAGCAGTATAGCGGGAGGGCTTTACAATGAGCAGTTCTTC	CASSIAGGLYNEQFF
.	TRBV19	TRBD2	TRBJ2-7	TGTGCCAGTAGTGGGGGGGAGCATCGCGAGCAGTACTTC	CASSGGEHREQYF
few	TRBV19	TRBD2	TRBJ2-7	TGTGCCAGTAGTCGCGGGGGAACCTACGAGCAGTACTTC	CASSRGGTYEQYF
.	TRBV5-8	.	TRBJ1-5	TGTGCCAGCAGCTTGGACAACCTCGGGGCCCAGCATTTT	CASSLDNLGAQHF
.	TRBV6-4	.	TRBJ2-5	TGTGCCAGCAGTGAAGCCGCGGGCGAGACCCAGTACTTC	CASSEAAGETQYF
.	TRBV3-1	.	TRBJ2-7	TGTGCCAGCAGCCGAACCCACGAGCAGTACTTC	CASSRTHEQYF
once	TRBV5-1	TRBD1	TRBJ2-2	TGCGCCAGCAGCTTGTTTGGCGGAGAGGGGGCATCAGGGGAGCTGTTTTTT	CASSLFGGEGASGELFF
.	TRBV30	.	TRBJ1-2	TGTGCCTGGACCTTTAACTATGGCTACACCTTC	CAWTFNYGYTF
.	TRBV27	.	TRBJ2-5	TGTGCCAGCAGTGTTCACGAGACCCAGTACTTC	CASSVHETQYF
.	TRBV12-3/TRBV12-4	.	TRBJ2-3	TGTGCCAGCAGTCCCTCAGTAGGGCACGGCACAGATACGCAGTATTTT	CASSPSVGHGTDTQYF
.	TRBV11-2	TRBD2	TRBJ2-1	TGTGCCAGCAGGGGAGCGGGATGGGGTAATGAGCAGTTCTTC	CASRGAGWGNEQFF
.	TRBV6-5	TRBD2	TRBJ2-1	TGTGCCAGCACCAGGCTAGCGGGAGGGCCGAGTGAGCAGTTCTTC	CASTRLAGGPSEQFF
.	TRBV3-1	.	TRBJ1-3	TGTGCCAGCAGCCAAGATCCGCAGACCTCTGGAAACACCATATATTTT	CASSQDPQTSGNTIYF
.	TRBV18	.	TRBJ2-7	TGTGCCAGCTCAGCACAATATGGACTGTACGAGCAGTACTTC	CASSAQYGLYEQYF
few	TRBV27	.	TRBJ2-5	TGTGCCAGCAGGGCCGGCGAGACCCAGTACTTC	CASRAGETQYF
.	TRBV5-1	.	TRBJ2-7	TGCGCCAGCAGCTTGGAGCAGGAGCCCTACGAGCAGTACTTC	CASSLEQEPYEQYF
once	TRBV5-1	.	TRBJ1-2	TGCGCCAGCAGCCAGGACGGAGACTATGGCTACACCTTC	CASSQDGDYGYTF
.	TRBV2	.	TRBJ2-2	TGTGCCAGCAGTGGATTATCGGGACAAACCACCGGGGAGCTGTTTTTT	CASSGLSGQTTGELFF
.	TRBV5-6	.	TRBJ2-7	TGTGCCAGCAGCTTGGAGCAGGGTTTCTACGAGCAGTACTTC	CASSLEQGFYEQYF
.	TRBV14	TRBD2	TRBJ2-1	TGTGCCAGCAGCCAAGAACTAGCGTCAAAGAATGAGCAGTTCTTC	CASSQELASKNEQFF
.	TRBV20-1	.	TRBJ2-7	TGCAGTGCTAGAAACAGGAACTACGAGCAGTACTTC	CSARNRNYEQYF
.	TRBV20-1	.	TRBJ2-7	TGCAGTGCTAGAGATGTGCGGGGCAGGAATGTACATCCTAGGGCCTACGAGCAGTACTTC	CSARDVRGRNVHPRAYEQYF
.	TRBV20-1	TRBD2	TRBJ2-1	TGCAGTGCCCTACTTAGCGGGAGTTACAATGAGCAGTTCTTC	CSALLSGSYNEQFF
.	TRBV12-3/TRBV12-4	.	TRBJ2-1	TGTGCCAGCACCCCCGGGCCTCCCTCCTACAATGAGCAGTTCTTC	CASTPGPPSYNEQFF
.	TRBV12-3/TRBV12-4	TRBD1	TRBJ2-1	TGTGCCAGCAGTTTAGGGACAGGGGTTGAGCAGTTCTTC	CASSLGTGVEQFF
.	TRBV6-5	.	TRBJ1-5	TGTGCCAGCAGTTACTCTTCGGTTGACCAGCCCCAGCATTTT	CASSYSSVDQPQHF
.	TRBV30	TRBD2	TRBJ2-1	TGTGCTTGGACTAGCGGGAGTGTCGGCGAGCAGTTCTTC	CAWTSGSVGEQFF